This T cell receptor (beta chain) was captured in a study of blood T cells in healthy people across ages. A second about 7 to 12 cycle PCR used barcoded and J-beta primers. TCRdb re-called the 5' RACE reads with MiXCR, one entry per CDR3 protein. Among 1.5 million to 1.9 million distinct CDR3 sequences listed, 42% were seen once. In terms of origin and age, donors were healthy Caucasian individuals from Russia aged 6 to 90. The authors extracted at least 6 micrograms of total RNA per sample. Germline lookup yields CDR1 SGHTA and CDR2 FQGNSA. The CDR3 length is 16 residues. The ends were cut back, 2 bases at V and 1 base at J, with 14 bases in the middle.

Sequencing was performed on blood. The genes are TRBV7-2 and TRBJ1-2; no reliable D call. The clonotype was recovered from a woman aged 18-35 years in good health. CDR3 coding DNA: TGTGCCAGCAGCTTATCCCAGTCAGCCGTTAACTATGGCTACACCTTC. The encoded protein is CASSLSQSAVNYGYTF.